The 28 T cell receptor beta chains presented below share a single source sample, sequenced in a study of blood T cells in healthy people across ages. Sample-barcoded 5' priming and a J-beta primer mix drove a second PCR of about 6 to 12 cycles. TCRdb passed the 5' RACE reads through MiXCR, listing each CDR3 protein once. The sample lists about 1 million distinct CDR3 sequences, 40% to 55% occurring once. The sequencing sample was made of blood. The receptor source for this set is an older woman in good health.

CDR3 DNA: TGTGCCAGCAGTTTAAAGGGACTAGGCGGCAACGAGCAGTACTTC. Amino acids: CASSLKGLGGNEQYF. The chain has TRBV27 and TRBJ2-7; 8 bases are shared with TRBD2. Losses at the gene ends were 2 bases for V and 5 bases for J; bases not matched to a gene: 8. Germline V CDR1 and CDR2: MNHEY, SMNVEV (reference sequence). The CDR3 length is 15 residues.

CDR3 in amino acids: CASSANRAKNIQYF. The CDR3 DNA reads TGTGCCAGCAGCGCTAACAGGGCCAAAAACATTCAGTACTTC. J is TRBJ2-4 and V is TRBV7-8, with D tentatively TRBD1 (5 bases). V was pared by 5 bases and J by 1 base, with 9 bases between. The CDR3 is made up of 14 amino acids. CDR1 and CDR2 from the germline V gene are SGHVS and FQNEAQ.

The CDR3 DNA reads TGTGCCAGCAGCAAGGGGACCGATTTAGCCCCTCTCTACAATGAGCAGTTCTTC. Protein product: CASSKGTDLAPLYNEQFF. The chain couples TRBV7-2 to TRBJ2-1; the D call may be TRBD1 or TRBD2 (5 bases each). The ends were cut back, 5 bases at V and 3 bases at J, with 23 bases in the middle. The CDR3 loop spans 18 amino acids. The germline V gene encodes CDR1 SGHTA and CDR2 FQGNSA.

This clonotype was recorded a few times. This chain joins TRBV5-6 and TRBJ1-4, with D uncertain. The CDR3 is 15 amino acids. Germline CDR1 SGHDT, CDR2 YYEEEE. The V and J ends lost 1 base and 10 bases respectively, with 17 bases between them. CDR3 sequence (DNA): TGTGCCAGCAGCTTGCTAGGACCGTCGGAAGGAAAACTGTTTTTT. This gives the protein CASSLLGPSEGKLFF. The full variable domain, rest sourced from reference TRBV5-6 and TRBJ1-4, is DAGVTQSPTHLIKTRGQQVTLRCSPKSGHDTVSWYQQALGQGPQFIFQYYEEEERQRGNFPDRFSGHQFPNYSSELNVNALLLGDSALYLCASSLLGPSEGKLFFGSGTQLSVL.

The chain joins TRBV20-1 to TRBJ2-5, with 9 bases matching TRBD2. The CDR3 is made up of 16 amino acids. CDR1 is DFQATT and CDR2 is SNEGSKA in the germline V gene (reference sequence). V was clipped by 6 bases and J by 5 bases; unmatched bases: 16. The CDR3 protein is CSAQTGGRASWETQYF. In nucleotides, the CDR3 is TGCAGTGCGCAGACAGGCGGGAGGGCCTCCTGGGAGACCCAGTACTTC.

Regarding this clonotype: A read error may produce the germline difference seen at one junction end. V gene TRBV12-3 or TRBV12-4 combines with J gene TRBJ2-5; TRBD1 might be the D (6 bases). This CDR3 spans 14 amino acids. This CDR3 reads CASRATGIQETPYF. The DNA for the CDR3 is TGTGCCAGCAGAGCAACAGGGATACAAGAGACCCCGTACTTC.

This clonotype has only a few counts. The rearrangement joins TRBV29-1 to TRBJ1-3; D is unclear. Germline CDR1 reads SQVTM; CDR2 reads ANQGSEA. Trimming shortened V by 7 bases and J by 0 bases, and 10 bases separated the two germline ends. CDR3 length: 13 residues. CDR3 loop: CSGRLISGNTIYF. The CDR3 bases are TGCAGCGGTCGACTCATCTCTGGAAACACCATATATTTT.

This sequence joins TRBV30 and TRBJ2-3; 7 bases fit TRBD2. Germline V gene data show CDR1 as GTSNPN and CDR2 as SVGIG (reference sequence). J was trimmed by 0 bases and V by 6 bases; bases with no gene match: 9. This CDR3 comprises 15 residues. CDR3 sequence reads: CACNPGRSSTDTQYF. The CDR3 nucleotides are TGTGCCTGCAACCCCGGGAGGTCTAGCACAGATACGCAGTATTTT.

Note on this clonotype: Its ends do not fully match the called genes, so a read error is possible. V is TRBV20-1 and J is TRBJ2-5; D possibly corresponds to TRBD2 (5 bases). The CDR3 has 11 amino acids. Germline V gene data show CDR1 as DFQATT and CDR2 as SNEGSKA (reference sequence). In DNA, the CDR3 is TGCAGTGCCAGGACGTGGGAGACCCGGTACTTC. It yields the protein CSARTWETRYF.

CDR3: CASRTTLEQPQHF. In nucleotides, the CDR3 is TGTGCCAGCAGGACGACATTGGAACAGCCCCAGCATTTT. The genes are TRBV7-9 and TRBJ1-5; no reliable D call. V was shortened by 6 bases and J by 7 bases, with 13 bases between the two germline ends. Per germline, CDR1 SEHNR and CDR2 FQNEAQ (reference sequence). The CDR3 sequence is 13 residues long. Filled out from reference TRBV7-9 and TRBJ1-5, the complete variable domain reads DTGVSQNPRHKITKRGQNVTFRCDPISEHNRLYWYRQTLGQGPEFLTYFQNEAQLEKSRLLSDRFSAERPKGSFSTLEIQRTEQGDSAMYLCASRTTLEQPQHFGDGTRLSIL.

The rearrangement joins TRBV20-1 to TRBJ2-4, with 9 positions matching TRBD2. The V gene's germline CDR1 is DFQATT and CDR2 SNEGSKA (reference sequence). The length of the CDR3 is 15 residues. Trimming at V came to 6 bases and at J to 2 bases, leaving 8 bases not matched to a gene. The CDR3 here is CSANKGLASKNIQYF. In DNA form, the CDR3 reads TGCAGTGCCAATAAGGGACTAGCATCCAAAAACATTCAGTACTTC.

This clonotype has just a few counts. V usage is TRBV25-1 and J usage is TRBJ2-1; D is undetermined. The V and J ends lost 1 base and 4 bases respectively, with 8 bases between them. Germline V gene data show CDR1 as MGHDK and CDR2 as SYGVNS. The CDR3 has 14 amino acids. CDR3 sequence reads: CASSEWSLYNEQFF. CDR3 DNA sequence: TGTGCCAGCAGTGAATGGAGCCTGTACAATGAGCAGTTCTTC.

This chain joins TRBV7-9 and TRBJ2-5; tentatively, D is TRBD1 (5 bases). With the DNA end fitting TRBJ2-7 better, the J assignment may be wrong. The CDR3 totals 13 residues. Per the germline V gene, CDR1 is SEHNR and CDR2 is FQNEAQ (reference sequence). CDR3 in DNA: TGTGCCAGCATCCCAATCCAGGGTTCCGAGCAGTACTTC. This translates into CASIPIQGSEQYF.

This clonotype has just a few counts. The chain combines TRBV5-1 with TRBJ2-1; the match to TRBD1 covers 9 bases. Germline V gives CDR1 SGHRS, CDR2 YFSETQ. After removal of 3 bases from V and 1 base from J, the junction contained 5 bases not matched to a gene. CDR3 length equals 16 residues. CDR3 residues: CASSSPGQGSYNEQFF. The CDR3 DNA follows: TGCGCCAGCAGCTCTCCGGGACAGGGATCCTACAATGAGCAGTTCTTC.

This clonotype was counted only a few times. This chain joins TRBV5-5 and TRBJ2-3; D ambiguous. The germline CDR1 and CDR2 sequences are SGHKS and YYEKEE (reference sequence). V gave up 0 bases and J gave up 3 bases, with 8 bases separating them. The CDR3 covers 14 residues. As DNA, the CDR3 is TGTGCCAGCAGCTTGGATGCACCTACAGATACGCAGTATTTT. It translates to CASSLDAPTDTQYF.

J is TRBJ2-5 and V is TRBV6-6; D perhaps matches TRBD1 (5 bases). V was pared by 0 bases and J by 10 bases, with 12 bases between. CDR1 MNHNY and CDR2 SVGAGI come from the germline V gene (reference sequence). The CDR3 has 13 residues. The CDR3 DNA reads TGTGCCAGCAGTTACTCGTTCCTTCAGGGCCAGTACTTC. This encodes CASSYSFLQGQYF.

This clonotype was picked up a small number of times. This chain connects TRBV5-1 to TRBJ2-5; 10 positions agree with TRBD1. With the DNA end fitting TRBJ2-7 better, the J assignment may be wrong. The CDR3 spans 15 residues. Germline V gene data show CDR1 as SGHRS and CDR2 as YFSETQ. DNA for the CDR3: TGCGCCAGCAGCTTGGACGGGACAGGGGATCCCGAGCAGTACTTC. It yields the protein CASSLDGTGDPEQYF.

The chain has TRBV20-1 and TRBJ2-3, with D possibly being TRBD2 (7 bases). V gave up 6 bases and J gave up 6 bases, with 19 bases separating them. This CDR3 region has 14 residues. Per the germline V gene, CDR1 is DFQATT and CDR2 is SNEGSKA (reference sequence). The CDR3 nucleotides read TGCAGTGCCACATCAAGGACTAGGGGGGATACGCAGTATTTT. Protein sequence: CSATSRTRGDTQYF.

Of note for this clonotype: A junction end diverges from the germline sequence, so it may reflect a read error. The chain uses TRBV29-1 and TRBJ2-2, with TRBD1 identical over 8 bases. CDR1 is SQVTM, CDR2 ANQGSEA, per germline. The CDR3 spans 14 residues. The CDR3 spells CSVMTGANTGEPFF. CDR3 nucleotides: TGCAGCGTCATGACAGGGGCGAACACCGGAGAGCCGTTTTTT.

The genes are TRBV5-1 and TRBJ1-2; D is unresolved. Trimming removed 4 bases at V and 4 bases at J, with 11 bases between. In germline, CDR1 is SGHRS, CDR2 YFSETQ. CDR3 length: 13 amino acids. CDR3: CASSPDGFYGYTF. The CDR3 nucleotides read TGCGCCAGCAGCCCAGACGGATTCTATGGCTACACCTTC.

V and J are TRBV27 and TRBJ2-7; 9 bases are shared with TRBD1. This CDR3 region has 15 residues. Germline V gene data show CDR1 as MNHEY and CDR2 as SMNVEV (reference sequence). Trimming removed 2 bases from V and 4 bases from J; junction bases left unmatched: 6. Here the CDR3 reads CASSLGTGGQYEQYF. The CDR3 DNA is TGTGCCAGCAGTTTAGGAACAGGGGGCCAGTACGAGCAGTACTTC.

The V gene is TRBV5-1, the J gene TRBJ2-7; 12 bases fit TRBD2. The trim removed 3 bases at V and 5 bases at J, leaving 3 bases unmatched. Germline V CDR1 and CDR2: SGHRS, YFSETQ. The CDR3 loop spans 14 amino acids. The DNA of the CDR3 is TGCGCCAGCAGCTCGACTAGCGGGAGCCACGAGCAGTACTTC. Its translation is CASSSTSGSHEQYF.

V gene TRBV20-1 combines with J gene TRBJ2-3, with D perhaps given as TRBD1 or TRBD2 (5 bases each). The germline CDR1 and CDR2 sequences are DFQATT and SNEGSKA (reference sequence). This CDR3 spans 15 amino acids. Trimming cost V 8 bases and J 3 bases, with 21 bases left between them. The CDR3 loop reads CSLDTDGGGTDTQYF. As DNA, the CDR3 is TGCAGTCTCGACACAGATGGGGGTGGGACAGATACGCAGTATTTT.

The V gene is TRBV7-2, the J gene TRBJ2-5; D is uncertain. The CDR3 spans 16 residues. The germline CDR1 and CDR2 sequences are SGHTA and FQGNSA. The V end was cut by 7 bases, the J end by 5 bases, with 23 bases between. This chain's CDR3 is CASTPGMITDVETQYF. CDR3 bases: TGTGCCAGCACCCCGGGTATGATTACGGACGTGGAGACCCAGTACTTC.

In this sample, this clonotype turned up a few times. The chain employs TRBV11-1 and TRBJ1-2, with 10 bases aligning to TRBD1. Looked up from germline, CDR1 is SGHAT and CDR2 is FQDESV (reference sequence). Trimming cost V 5 bases and J 3 bases; bases outside gene matches: 6. CDR3 length: 15 amino acids. The CDR3 sequence: CASSPMTGGDYGYTF. CDR3 nucleotides: TGTGCCAGCAGCCCGATGACAGGGGGCGACTATGGCTACACCTTC. Full variable domain (missing parts from reference TRBV11-1 and TRBJ1-2): EAEVAQSPRYKITEKSQAVAFWCDPISGHATLYWYRQILGQGPELLVQFQDESVVDDSQLPKDRFSAERLKGVDSTLKIQPAELGDSAMYLCASSPMTGGDYGYTFGSGTRLTVV.

The rearrangement links TRBV5-6 to TRBJ2-7, with D perhaps TRBD2 (6 bases). The length of the CDR3 is 15 residues. Trimming took off 4 bases at V and 2 bases at J, with 16 bases between the two ends. Germline lookup yields CDR1 SGHDT and CDR2 YYEEEE. CDR3 protein: CASSPFGRAPYEQYF. The CDR3 DNA reads TGTGCCAGCAGCCCATTCGGGAGAGCTCCCTACGAGCAGTACTTC. Full variable domain (rest looked up from reference TRBV5-6 and TRBJ2-7): DAGVTQSPTHLIKTRGQQVTLRCSPKSGHDTVSWYQQALGQGPQFIFQYYEEEERQRGNFPDRFSGHQFPNYSSELNVNALLLGDSALYLCASSPFGRAPYEQYFGPGTRLTVT.

The CDR3 DNA follows: TGTGCCAGCAGACAACTAGCGGGAGAAGAGACCCAGTACTTC. Protein: CASRQLAGEETQYF. The chain joins TRBV6-2 or TRBV6-3 to TRBJ2-5; 11 bases map to TRBD2. Trimming removed 6 bases from V and 3 bases from J; junction bases left unmatched: 3. The CDR3 sequence is 14 residues long. The germline gives CDR1 MNHEY, CDR2 SVGEGT.

V usage is TRBV4-2 and J usage is TRBJ2-5; 9 nucleotides match TRBD2. Trimming cost V 0 bases and J 1 base; bases outside gene matches: 6. From germline, CDR1 is LGHNA and CDR2 YNFKEQ. The length of the CDR3 is 17 residues. Here the CDR3 DNA reads TGTGCCAGCAGCCAAGATCGGCTAGCGGGACCCCAAGAGACCCAGTACTTC. Translated, it gives CASSQDRLAGPQETQYF.